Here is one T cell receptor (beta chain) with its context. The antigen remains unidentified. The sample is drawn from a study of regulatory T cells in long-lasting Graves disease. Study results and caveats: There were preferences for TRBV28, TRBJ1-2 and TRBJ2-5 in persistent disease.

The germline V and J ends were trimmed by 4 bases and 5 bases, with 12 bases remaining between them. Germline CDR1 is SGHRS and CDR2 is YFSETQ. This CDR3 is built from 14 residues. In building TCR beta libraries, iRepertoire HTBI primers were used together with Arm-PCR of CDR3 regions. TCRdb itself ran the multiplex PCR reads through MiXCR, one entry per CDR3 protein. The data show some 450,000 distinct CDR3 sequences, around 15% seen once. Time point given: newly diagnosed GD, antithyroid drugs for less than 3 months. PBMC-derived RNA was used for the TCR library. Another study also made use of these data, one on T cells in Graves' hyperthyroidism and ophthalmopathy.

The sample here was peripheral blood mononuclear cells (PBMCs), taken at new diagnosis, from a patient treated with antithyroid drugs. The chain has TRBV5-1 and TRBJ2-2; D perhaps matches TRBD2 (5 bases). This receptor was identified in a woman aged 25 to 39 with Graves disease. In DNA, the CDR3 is TGCGCCAGCAGCACGTGGTCGGGAACCGGGGAGCTGTTTTTT. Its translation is CASSTWSGTGELFF.